This T cell receptor beta chain was obtained from a study of cytomegalovirus exposure and HLA in healthy donors. General observations from the study: When analyzed later, a missense DCLRE1C variant was found to be linked to TCR beta V- and J-gene trimming.

The PCR used 60 Vbeta and 13 Jbeta primers. TCRdb keeps only in-frame clones here, not all; method: immunoSEQ multiplex PCR. The sample carries some 97,000 clones, roughly 83% recorded once. On this clone: The antigen remains undetermined.

The sequenced sample consisted of PBMCs. The source of this sequence is a female donor in good health and CMV-seropositive.

The CDR3 region is CASTPGGEHEQFF. CDR3 in DNA: TGCGCCAGCACCCCGGGGGGGGAGCATGAGCAGTTCTTC. The chain recombines TRBV10-1 with TRBJ2-1, with TRBD2 matching over 8 bases. Germline CDR1 is WNHNN and CDR2 is SYGVQD (reference sequence). The CDR3 runs to 13 residues. After removal of 7 bases from V and 8 bases from J, the junction contained 7 bases not matched to a gene.